This T cell receptor (beta chain) was observed in a study of cytomegalovirus exposure and HLA in healthy donors. A word on this clone: The antigen is not known.

With 60 Vbeta and 13 Jbeta primers, the PCR was carried out. Clones were sequenced by immunoSEQ multiplex PCR, and TCRdb holds only the in-frame ones, with some missing. The sample includes fewer than 90,000 clones, approximately 79% seen only once; the top ten take approximately 6%. CDR1 and CDR2 from the germline V gene are MNHEY and SVGAGI. This CDR3 spans 14 amino acids. Study results and caveats: In a later analysis, V- and J-gene trimming of beta chains associated with a DCLRE1C missense variant, replicated independently. In presence/absence analyses, roughly uniform sequencing depth across donors was assumed.

Specimen: PBMCs. The TCR originated in a female donor in good health and CMV-seronegative. The genes are TRBV6-5 and TRBJ2-5; D ambiguous. The DNA end favors TRBJ2-7, so the J call may be wrong. The CDR3 nucleotides read TGTGCCAGCAGTATACGCTTCCCCACCTACGAGCAGTACTTC. It specifies CASSIRFPTYEQYF.